The next 13 T cell receptor beta chains were all read from a single sample in a study of cytomegalovirus exposure and HLA in healthy donors (dated by TCRdb to 2015 to 2018). Library generation was performed with the immunoSEQ multiplex PCR assay. For the multiplex PCR, a mixture combining 60 forward primers for TCR Vbeta segments and 13 reverse primers for TCR Jbeta segments was used. TCRdb re-hosts the immuneACCESS table, in-frame sequences only. Its copies lack some clones; in the studies checked, an unresolved V gene accounts for under half of them, and the cause for the rest is not known. Here the sample has a few hundred thousand clones; around 90% occur a single time. The biggest ten clones account for less than 2% of the sample. Specimen: PBMCs. All receptors derive from a girl aged 2 to 10 in good health and CMV-seronegative.

The chain has TRBV6-6 and TRBJ1-5; 8 bases match TRBD1. The ends lost 6 bases at V and 0 bases at J; junction bases unmatched: 4. Germline V CDR1 and CDR2: MNHNY, SVGAGI (reference sequence). This CDR3 is 15 amino acids long. CDR3 DNA: TGTGCCAGCAGCTGGACAGGGAATAGCAATCAGCCCCAGCATTTT. Translating it yields CASSWTGNSNQPQHF.

This clone was seen only once. The chain has TRBV4-1 and TRBJ2-1; D ambiguous. Per the germline V gene, CDR1 is MGHRA and CDR2 is YSYEKL. V lost 0 bases and J lost 5, with 11 bases in between. CDR3 size: 15 residues. The CDR3 DNA is TGCGCCAGCAGCCAAGATCTTCCGGTTAACAATGAGCAGTTCTTC. Its translation: CASSQDLPVNNEQFF.

The chain links TRBV19 to TRBJ2-1, with D uncertain. V lost 2 bases and J 4 bases, leaving 15 bases between the germline ends. The CDR3 is made up of 16 amino acids. CDR1 and CDR2 (germline): LNHDA, SQIVND (reference sequence). The CDR3 nucleotides are TGTGCCAGTAGTATAATAGGCGGCACCTCTTACAATGAGCAGTTCTTC. Translating it yields CASSIIGGTSYNEQFF.

The genes are TRBV19 and TRBJ1-3, with 9 bases identical to TRBD1. V lost 6 bases, J lost 4 bases, and 13 bases stayed unmatched. The V gene's germline CDR1 is LNHDA and CDR2 SQIVND (reference sequence). This CDR3 region has 17 residues. The CDR3 sequence is CASRGTIGTGKGNTIYF. CDR3 DNA: TGTGCCAGTAGGGGGACAATCGGGACAGGGAAAGGAAACACCATATATTTT. Full variable domain (outside the CDR3, taken from reference TRBV19 and TRBJ1-3): DGGITQSPKYLFRKEGQNVTLSCEQNLNHDAMYWYRQDPGQGLRLIYYSQIVNDFQKGDIAEGYSVSREKKESFPLTVTSAQKNPTAFYLCASRGTIGTGKGNTIYFGEGSWLTVV.

The J gene is TRBJ1-1, the V gene TRBV9, with D hard to call. The CDR3 loop spans 12 amino acids. With 0 bases removed from V and 6 bases from J, the gap between germline ends came to 6 bases. Germline V lookup: CDR1 SGDLS, CDR2 YYNGEE. The CDR3 loop reads CASSVAESEAFF. DNA of the CDR3: TGTGCCAGCAGCGTAGCCGAGTCTGAAGCTTTCTTT.

V and J are TRBV5-1 and TRBJ2-7; D remains unclear. V gave up 4 bases and J gave up 4 bases, with 6 bases separating them. Germline V CDR1 and CDR2: SGHRS, YFSETQ. The length of the CDR3 is 11 residues. The CDR3 loop is CASSKSYEQYF. The DNA for the CDR3 is TGCGCCAGCAGCAAATCGTACGAGCAGTACTTC.

This chain joins TRBV2 and TRBJ2-5, with 12 bases fitting TRBD1. Germline lookup yields CDR1 SNHLY and CDR2 FYNNEI. The ends lost 9 bases at V and 5 bases at J; junction bases unmatched: 10. There are 15 residues in the CDR3. This chain's CDR3 is CARGWDRGLQETQYF. DNA for the CDR3: TGTGCCAGAGGTTGGGACAGGGGGCTCCAGGAGACCCAGTACTTC.

V is TRBV18 and J is TRBJ2-7; D is ambiguous. Germline V gene lookup returns CDR1 KGHSH and CDR2 LQKENI. V was clipped by 3 bases and J by 4 bases, with 7 bases between them. The CDR3 extends over 12 amino acids. CDR3 in DNA: TGTGCCAGCTCACCGAACGAGTACGAGCAGTACTTC. Its protein is CASSPNEYEQYF.

This chain connects TRBV28 to TRBJ1-5; 10 nucleotides align to TRBD1. The CDR3 covers 14 residues. CDR1 is MDHEN, CDR2 SYDVKM, per germline. Losses at the gene ends were 5 bases for V and 7 bases for J; bases not matched to a gene: 5. The CDR3 bases are TGTGCCAGCAGTGTGGACAGGGGGAAACAGCCCCAGCATTTT. Its protein is CASSVDRGKQPQHF.

The chain recombines TRBV10-2 with TRBJ1-1, with D uncertain. V was trimmed by 6 bases and J by 6 bases, leaving 8 bases between them. CDR1 and CDR2 from the germline V gene are WSHSY and SAAADI. This CDR3 is built from 11 residues. In DNA form, the CDR3 reads TGCGCCAGCAGAACCGGGGCTGAAGCTTTCTTT. Translated, it gives CASRTGAEAFF.

V usage is TRBV6-1 and J usage is TRBJ1-5, with 9 bases aligning to TRBD1. The CDR3 has 17 amino acids. Germline V gene lookup returns CDR1 MNHNS and CDR2 SASEGT. The ends lost 0 bases at V and 4 bases at J; junction bases unmatched: 7. Here the CDR3 DNA reads TGTGCCAGCAGTGAAGCTAGGGACAGGGATGATAATCAGCCCCAGCATTTT. Encoded protein: CASSEARDRDDNQPQHF.

The genes are TRBV10-2 and TRBJ2-2, with D hard to call. Germline V gene sequence: CDR1 WSHSY, CDR2 SAAADI. V lost 7 bases and J 3 bases, leaving 12 bases between the germline ends. The CDR3 has 14 residues. CDR3 sequence: CASIPSVHTGELFF. CDR3 DNA: TGCGCCAGCATCCCGTCGGTTCACACCGGGGAGCTGTTTTTT.

The chain employs TRBV19 and TRBJ2-1, with unresolved D. Trimming cost V 3 bases and J 8 bases, with 14 bases left between them. The CDR3 has 14 amino acids. Germline-derived CDR1 and CDR2 are LNHDA and SQIVND (reference sequence). The CDR3 DNA is TGTGCCAGTAGTATTGGGCCACCCGTGGATGAGCAGTTCTTC. It encodes CASSIGPPVDEQFF.